This passage covers 24 T cell receptor beta chains from one sample sequenced in a study of blood T cells in healthy people across ages. The second PCR ran roughly 7 to 11 cycles with a sample-barcoded 5' primer and J-beta primers. TCRdb independently ran MiXCR on the 5' RACE reads; one entry per CDR3 protein. This repertoire shows about 1.4 million distinct CDR3 sequences, roughly 64% found once; its top ten account for over 5.5%. What was sequenced was blood. The receptors here all came from a man aged 18-30 years in good health.

The chain couples TRBV7-8 to TRBJ2-4, with a possible D match to TRBD1 (6 bases). Germline V CDR1 and CDR2: SGHVS, FQNEAQ. The CDR3 runs 14 residues. Trimming pared 5 bases from V and 4 bases from J, leaving 12 bases between. The CDR3 sequence: CASSPSTGKNIQYF. Here the CDR3 DNA reads TGTGCCAGCAGCCCCTCGACAGGAAAAAACATTCAGTACTTC.

V and J are TRBV7-2 and TRBJ2-1, with D perhaps matching TRBD1 (6 bases). The DNA end is more similar to TRBJ2-7, so the J call may be wrong. Germline V gene data show CDR1 as SGHTA and CDR2 as FQGNSA. CDR3 length equals 14 residues. The CDR3 coding sequence is TGTGCCAGCAGCTCCGGACAGAACTACAATGAGCAGTACTTC. As protein: CASSSGQNYNEQYF.

The table lists this clonotype with a few counts. CDR3 nucleotides: TGCAGCGTTGCTATGGTACAGCCAGACCTTACCCCCTACGAGCAGTACTTC. It yields the protein CSVAMVQPDLTPYEQYF. This sequence joins TRBV29-1 and TRBJ2-4, with D unresolved. The J call may be wrong; the DNA end is better matched by TRBJ2-7. This CDR3 region has 17 residues. Germline V gives CDR1 SQVTM, CDR2 ANQGSEA.

The chain joins TRBV7-8 to TRBJ2-1; the D is unclear. V was cut by 2 bases and J by 6 bases, with 8 bases left in between. This CDR3 has 13 residues. CDR1 SGHVS and CDR2 FQNEAQ come from the germline V gene. CDR3 nucleotides: TGTGCCAGCAGCTTACGGGTACCCAATGAGCAGTTCTTC. This translates into CASSLRVPNEQFF. Full variable domain (rest looked up from reference TRBV7-8 and TRBJ2-1): GAGVSQSPRYKVAKRGQDVALRCDPISGHVSLFWYQQALGQGPEFLTYFQNEAQLDKSGLPSDRFFAERPEGSVSTLKIQRTQQEDSAVYLCASSLRVPNEQFFGPGTRLTVL.

V usage is TRBV3-1 and J usage is TRBJ2-1; D may match TRBD1 or TRBD2 (7 bases each). The J call may not be correct, given that the DNA end is closer to TRBJ2-7. Germline CDR1 and CDR2: LGHDT and YNNKEL (reference sequence). This CDR3 has 16 amino acids. This CDR3 is CASSQDLTGDYNEQYF. The DNA of the CDR3 is TGTGCCAGCAGCCAAGACTTAACAGGGGACTACAATGAGCAGTACTTC.

This clonotype was recorded only once. The V gene is TRBV6-1, the J gene TRBJ2-2; D ambiguous. Germline CDR1 is MNHNS and CDR2 is SASEGT. The CDR3 is made up of 10 amino acids. The germline V and J ends were trimmed by 9 bases and 10 bases, with 9 bases remaining between them. Here the CDR3 reads CASRREELFF. For the CDR3, the DNA is TGTGCCAGTCGTCGAGAGGAGCTGTTTTTT.

The V call is TRBV27, the J call TRBJ2-7, with 8 bases matching TRBD1. CDR1 is MNHEY and CDR2 is SMNVEV in the germline V gene (reference sequence). The CDR3 covers 15 residues. Trimming cost V 6 bases and J 7 bases; bases outside gene matches: 14. This chain's CDR3 is CASRAGTGGYNEQYF. CDR3 nucleotides: TGTGCCAGCAGGGCCGGGACAGGAGGGTACAATGAGCAGTACTTC.

The gene calls are TRBV20-1 and TRBJ2-1; D is uncertain. The J call may be mistaken, given a closer DNA end match to TRBJ2-7. CDR1 and CDR2 (germline): DFQATT, SNEGSKA (reference sequence). The CDR3 is 11 residues long. The CDR3 sequence is CSAPDYNEQYF. CDR3 coding DNA: TGCAGTGCTCCAGATTACAATGAGCAGTACTTC.

This clonotype was seen a handful of times. The DNA for the CDR3 is TGTGCCAGCAGCTTTCCCATTGACAGGCTGGAAGAAGAGACCCAGTACTTC. Translating it yields CASSFPIDRLEEETQYF. The rearrangement joins TRBV7-9 to TRBJ2-5; possible D gene TRBD1, 6 bases. Trimming shortened V by 3 bases and J by 3 bases, and 20 bases separated the two germline ends. CDR1 is SEHNR and CDR2 is FQNEAQ in the germline V gene (reference sequence). This CDR3 comprises 17 residues.

This clonotype has only one observation. The CDR3 sequence is CASSIERTSGYNEQFF. The CDR3, as DNA: TGTGCCAGCAGCATAGAGAGGACTAGCGGCTACAATGAGCAGTTCTTC. The V gene is TRBV7-9, the J gene TRBJ2-1; TRBD2 matches 10 bases. The CDR3 contains 16 residues. V lost 5 bases, J lost 3 bases, and 7 bases stayed unmatched. CDR1 is SEHNR and CDR2 is FQNEAQ in the germline V gene (reference sequence).

This chain connects TRBV13 to TRBJ2-2; D uncertain. Trimming shortened V by 3 bases and J by 7 bases, and 6 bases separated the two germline ends. The CDR3 extends over 12 amino acids. CDR1 is PRHDT, CDR2 FYEKMQ, per germline (reference sequence). The CDR3 nucleotides read TGTGCCAGCAGCTTCTCCGTCGGGGAGCTGTTTTTT. It codes for CASSFSVGELFF. The full variable domain, with the rest looked up from reference TRBV13 and TRBJ2-2, is AAGVIQSPRHLIKEKRETATLKCYPIPRHDTVYWYQQGPGQDPQFLISFYEKMQSDKGSIPDRFSAQQFSDYHSELNMSSLELGDSALYFCASSFSVGELFFGEGSRLTVL.

The chain joins TRBV20-1 to TRBJ2-7, with D maybe TRBD2 (5 bases). V was trimmed by 6 bases and J by 4 bases, leaving 16 bases between them. The V gene's germline CDR1 is DFQATT and CDR2 SNEGSKA (reference sequence). The CDR3 has 13 residues. The CDR3 reads CSALTPGVYEQYF. DNA for the CDR3: TGCAGTGCCCTGACCCCCGGGGTTTACGAGCAGTACTTC.

V is TRBV7-9 and J is TRBJ2-1; D may be TRBD1 (6 bases). This CDR3 is 16 amino acids long. Germline CDR1 is SEHNR and CDR2 is FQNEAQ (reference sequence). Trimming took off 1 base at V and 3 bases at J, with 13 bases between the two ends. For the CDR3, the DNA is TGTGCCAGCAGCTTAGTGCCAAAAGGGGGCTACAATGAGCAGTTCTTC. Protein product: CASSLVPKGGYNEQFF.

This clonotype was seen only a few times. The CDR3 DNA is TGTGCCAGCAGTTTAGAACCTGGGGGGGTCGAGCAGTACTTC. Translated, it gives CASSLEPGGVEQYF. The rearrangement uses TRBV28 and TRBJ2-7, with 7 bases lining up with TRBD2. CDR1 and CDR2 from the germline V gene are MDHEN and SYDVKM. J lost 6 bases, V lost 2 bases, and 7 bases had no gene match. This CDR3 is built from 14 residues.

This sequence joins TRBV30 and TRBJ2-2; D perhaps matches TRBD1 (6 bases). The CDR3 totals 15 residues. The V gene lost 1 base and the J gene lost 2 bases, with 11 bases spanning the gap. Germline CDR1 reads GTSNPN; CDR2 reads SVGIG (reference sequence). The CDR3 region is CAWSDGTINTGELFF. In nucleotides, the CDR3 is TGTGCCTGGAGTGATGGGACAATTAACACCGGGGAGCTGTTTTTT.

In its sample, this clonotype was seen a few times. The chain carries TRBV6-1 and TRBJ2-3, with D maybe TRBD2 (5 bases). The V gene's germline CDR1 is MNHNS and CDR2 SASEGT. Trimming removed 5 bases from V and 3 bases from J, with 12 bases in between. The CDR3 length is 14 residues. The CDR3 reads CASSPPRGTDTQYF. As DNA, the CDR3 is TGTGCCAGCAGTCCTCCCCGGGGAACAGATACGCAGTATTTT.

The chain has TRBV10-1 and TRBJ1-2; D is perhaps TRBD1 (5 bases). CDR1 and CDR2 (germline): WNHNN, SYGVQD (reference sequence). The V end lost 0 bases, the J end lost 8 bases, and 13 bases lay between the germline ends. The length of the CDR3 is 14 residues. This CDR3 is CASSESTLKGGYTF. DNA for the CDR3: TGCGCCAGCAGTGAGTCGACGCTCAAGGGGGGCTACACCTTC.

The chain links TRBV25-1 to TRBJ1-2; 10 bases line up with TRBD1. J lost 4 bases, V lost 9 bases, and 14 bases had no gene match. Germline V gene lookup returns CDR1 MGHDK and CDR2 SYGVNS. There are 16 residues in the CDR3. CDR3 sequence: CASLSGTGDWAYGYTF. For the CDR3, the DNA is TGTGCCAGTCTGTCTGGGACAGGGGATTGGGCCTATGGCTACACCTTC.

The chain joins TRBV29-1 to TRBJ1-1; D is undetermined. The CDR3 is 13 amino acids. The V end was cut by 5 bases, the J end by 3 bases, with 13 bases between. CDR1 and CDR2 (germline): SQVTM, ANQGSEA. The CDR3 DNA follows: TGCAGCGTTTTAGGGTTTGGGGACACTGAAGCTTTCTTT. This encodes CSVLGFGDTEAFF.

The chain uses TRBV7-6 and TRBJ1-5; the D gene is possibly TRBD1 (6 bases). V shed 5 bases and J shed 7 bases, with 12 bases lying between them. This CDR3 is 13 amino acids long. Per germline, CDR1 SGHVS and CDR2 FNYEAQ. CDR3 nucleotides: TGTGCCAGCAGCCCAAACAGGGACCAGCCCCAGCATTTT. Its protein product is CASSPNRDQPQHF. The complete variable domain, with remaining parts taken from reference TRBV7-6 and TRBJ1-5, reads GAGVSQSPRYKVTKRGQDVALRCDPISGHVSLYWYRQALGQGPEFLTYFNYEAQQDKSGLPNDRFSAERPEGSISTLTIQRTEQRDSAMYRCASSPNRDQPQHFGDGTRLSIL.

The V call is TRBV12-5, the J call TRBJ2-5; tentative D call: TRBD1 (6 bases). CDR3 length: 14 residues. Germline loops: CDR1 LGHNT, CDR2 FRNRAP. Trimming cost V 6 bases and J 7 bases, with 18 bases left between them. As DNA, the CDR3 is TGTGCTAGTGGCACGGACAGCCAGGGGAGGACCCAGTACTTC. Translated, it gives CASGTDSQGRTQYF.

The chain uses TRBV28 and TRBJ2-5; D perhaps matches TRBD2 (6 bases). Per germline, CDR1 MDHEN and CDR2 SYDVKM. Deletions cut 2 bases from V and 4 bases from J, with 14 bases between. The CDR3 contains 15 residues. The CDR3 DNA reads as TGTGCCAGCAGTTTAATGGAGGGAAATCCAGAGACCCAGTACTTC. Its protein is CASSLMEGNPETQYF.

The chain uses TRBV5-5 and TRBJ1-5; no firm D call. The CDR3 is made up of 16 amino acids. Germline V gives CDR1 SGHKS, CDR2 YYEKEE (reference sequence). Between the trimmed V and J ends, which lost 1 base and 2 bases, there was a span of 13 bases. CDR3 bases: TGTGCCAGCAGCTTGATGCTACCCCCTGGCAATCAGCCCCAGCATTTT. Translating it yields CASSLMLPPGNQPQHF. The whole variable domain, remainder taken from reference TRBV5-5 and TRBJ1-5, is DAGVTQSPTHLIKTRGQQVTLRCSPISGHKSVSWYQQVLGQGPQFIFQYYEKEERGRGNFPDRFSARQFPNYSSELNVNALLLGDSALYLCASSLMLPPGNQPQHFGDGTRLSIL.

J is TRBJ2-1 and V is TRBV4-1; TRBD2 matches at 11 bases. Germline CDR1 MGHRA, CDR2 YSYEKL. The CDR3 is 15 amino acids. V was pared by 5 bases and J by 3 bases, with 3 bases of the junction left unmatched. The CDR3 loop reads CASSVLAGDYNEQFF. Here the CDR3 DNA reads TGCGCCAGCAGCGTACTAGCGGGGGACTACAATGAGCAGTTCTTC.